The clone carrying this TCR beta chain was observed once. This entry comes from a study of blood T cell repertoires in COVID-19. Study-level information: Whether acute or convalescent, the COVID-19 samples came from the United States, Italy and Spain.

J lost 7 bases, V lost 3 bases, and 8 bases had no gene match. From germline, CDR1 is SGHDT and CDR2 YYEEEE. The CDR3 runs to 14 residues. The data were produced by immunoSEQ multiplex PCR, yet TCRdb's version contains in-frame clones alone and is incomplete. The sample yields tens of thousands of clones, about four fifths seen once. The TCR sequence derives from a human donor with acute or convalescent COVID-19. The donor label of this sample is uncertain. Specimen: peripheral blood. This rearrangement joins TRBV5-6 to TRBJ1-1, with TRBD1 identical over 8 bases. The CDR3 region is CASSSPGTGFEAFF. In DNA form, the CDR3 reads TGTGCCAGCAGCTCCCCCGGGACAGGCTTTGAAGCTTTCTTT.